This T cell receptor (beta chain) is from a study of cytomegalovirus exposure and HLA in healthy donors. The wider study: Findings of an earlier analysis included about 120 million unique TCR beta sequences from 180 million or so T cells. Most donors, 81% of a few hundred genotyped, fell in the Caucasian-associated ancestry cluster. Study findings and constraints: Rare TCR sequences dominated, though some public TCRs recurred in many donors.

PCR employed 60 Vbeta and 13 Jbeta primers. Some clones are missing from TCRdb's copy, which holds only in-frame ones; the method was immunoSEQ multiplex PCR. The profile shows about 200,000 clones, around 82% of them singletons. Note on this clone: Its antigen remains unidentified.

As for the donors, each was a healthy bone marrow donor. The receptor was derived from a woman under 40 in good health and CMV-seronegative. Sequencing was performed on PBMCs.

CDR3 DNA sequence: TGTGCCAGCAGCCTAGCGGGGAGCGCCTACGAGCAGTACTTC. Translation gives CASSLAGSAYEQYF. V is TRBV6-1 and J is TRBJ2-7; 9 positions agree with TRBD2. The CDR3 runs to 14 residues. J gave up 2 bases and V 6 bases, and 5 bases lay outside the gene matches. Germline CDR1 and CDR2: MNHNS and SASEGT.